The clone carrying this T cell receptor beta chain was recorded many times. TCR beta VDJ and CDR3 profiling used genomic DNA as template. TCRdb recomputed calls from the reads with MiXCR, one row per CDR3 protein. Among about 110,000 distinct CDR3 sequences listed, 51% were seen once. The data originate from a study of CD8+CD57+ T cells in acquired aplastic anemia. Overall study context: Sorted CD4+ and CD8+ cells yielded roughly 3.5 ug of DNA on average.

V dropped 7 bases and J dropped 2 bases, with 16 bases sitting between them. CDR3 length: 15 amino acids. The specimen was sorted CD4+, CD8+, or CD8+CD57+ T cells (not recorded which) from PBMCs. The chain joins TRBV12-3 or TRBV12-4 to TRBJ2-3; D is undetermined. The sequence was obtained from a human donor in good health, serving as a control. CDR3 region: CASNSPLMYTDTQYF. As DNA, the CDR3 is TGTGCCAGCAACTCCCCCCTTATGTACACAGATACGCAGTATTTT.